This T cell receptor (beta chain) was sequenced during a study of spatial heterogeneity in lung cancer. Overall study context: Alpha-chain detections were consistently fewer than beta-chain detections among the sequences.

This clonotype was counted many times. Antigen: not known. MiXCR, run by TCRdb on the 5' RACE reads, gives a single entry per CDR3 protein. The sample consists of approximately 18,000 distinct CDR3 sequences, under 7% of them appearing once. Time point denoted: sample taken at primary tumor resection. The cohort: approximately 66 early-stage, untreated non-small cell lung cancer patients. The CDR3 has 11 amino acids. V shed 5 bases and J shed 7 bases, with 6 bases lying between them. Germline lookup yields CDR1 SEHNR and CDR2 FQNEAQ (reference sequence). The study, taken as a whole, reports: Tracking of tumor mutation counts was seen in expanded intratumoral alpha and beta TCR counts.

Sequenced here: lung tumor tissue, sampled at surgery. The V and J genes are TRBV7-9 and TRBJ2-1, with D tentatively TRBD2 (5 bases). The TCR sequence derives from a female donor with early-stage non-small cell lung cancer. CDR3 nucleotides: TGTGCCAGCAGCAGGGAGAATGAGCAGTTCTTC. It codes for CASSRENEQFF.